The 5 T cell receptor beta chains given below trace back to one sample, sequenced in a study of blood T cell repertoires in COVID-19. The repertoire was sequenced with immunoSEQ multiplex PCR; TCRdb's copy has only in-frame clones and lacks some. The sample lists 120,000 or so clones; 82% were seen once. Input material: peripheral blood. All receptors come from a woman aged 65 to 85 with acute or convalescent COVID-19.

The chain carries TRBV2 and TRBJ2-1; possible D gene TRBD2, 6 bases. The germline V gene encodes CDR1 SNHLY and CDR2 FYNNEI. The CDR3 consists of 15 residues. V was trimmed by 0 bases and J by 6 bases, leaving 12 bases between them. Written as DNA, the CDR3 is TGTGCCAGCAGTGAAGCCCAGGGAGGCGGCAATGAGCAGTTCTTC. Translated, it gives CASSEAQGGGNEQFF.

The rearrangement uses TRBV6-5 and TRBJ2-7, with 7 bases that match TRBD1. The CDR3 extends over 15 amino acids. Trimming took 7 bases from V and 1 from J; bases not matched to a gene: 10. Germline CDR1 reads MNHEY; CDR2 reads SVGAGI. This chain's CDR3 is CASMRAAGGSYEQYF. The CDR3 bases are TGTGCCAGCATGCGGGCGGCAGGGGGATCCTACGAGCAGTACTTC.

The V gene is TRBV6-5, the J gene TRBJ1-5; D gene uncertain. Trimming shortened V by 0 bases and J by 3 bases, and 9 bases separated the two germline ends. The germline V gene encodes CDR1 MNHEY and CDR2 SVGAGI. The CDR3 covers 15 residues. CDR3 bases: TGTGCCAGCAGTTACTCCAGGCACTCCAATCAGCCCCAGCATTTT. Its translation is CASSYSRHSNQPQHF.

This sequence joins TRBV6-4 and TRBJ2-1; TRBD2 aligns across 13 bases. The CDR3 extends over 15 amino acids. CDR1 and CDR2 from the germline V gene are MRHNA and SNTAGT. V dropped 4 bases and J dropped 10; count of bases not matched to a gene: 7. This CDR3 reads CASSGGTSGEKEQFF. Written as DNA, the CDR3 is TGTGCCAGCAGTGGAGGGACTAGCGGGGAGAAGGAGCAGTTCTTC.

The chain recombines TRBV27 with TRBJ1-5, with 8 bases aligning to TRBD1. Germline V gene lookup returns CDR1 MNHEY and CDR2 SMNVEV (reference sequence). J was trimmed by 0 bases and V by 5 bases; bases with no gene match: 3. CDR3 size: 15 residues. The CDR3 DNA follows: TGTGCCAGCAGTCCGACAGGGGTTAGCAATCAGCCCCAGCATTTT. It specifies CASSPTGVSNQPQHF.